This T cell receptor (beta chain) comes out of a study of long-term antiretroviral therapy in people with HIV. Per germline, CDR1 ENHRY and CDR2 SYGVKD. The CDR3 sequence is 16 residues long. Losses at the gene ends were 5 bases for V and 4 bases for J; bases not matched to a gene: 6. The run of the v3.0 immunoSEQ assay was at survey level. Some clones are missing from TCRdb's copy, which holds only in-frame ones; the method was immunoSEQ multiplex PCR. The top ten hold around 8.2% of the sample, which has about 29,000 clones, around 80% seen once. The clonotype originates from a man aged 40-50 years with HIV. Here the sequenced sample was unsorted PBMCs, taken 3 years after starting antiretroviral therapy. The gene calls are TRBV10-3 and TRBJ2-1; 12 bases line up with TRBD2. CDR3 bases: TGTGCCATCAGTTCTCTAGCGGGAGGGGGTTACAATGAGCAGTTCTTC. Translated, it gives CAISSLAGGGYNEQFF.